Listed here are 18 T cell receptor beta chains from one sample, sequenced in a study of tumor and adjacent non-tumor tissue in lung cancer. A modified ARM-PCR protocol with three rounds of nested PCR amplified TCRbeta. Via MiXCR, TCRdb re-called the multiplex PCR reads, giving one row per CDR3 protein. The table shows roughly 49,000 distinct CDR3 sequences, with 74% occurring only once. No cell sorting was done before RNA was extracted from the tissue. The normal lung tissue was taken more than 3 cm from the tumor edge. Sequencing was done on a sample of distant non-tumor lung tissue. The receptors derive from a woman aged 55-69 years with non-small cell lung cancer.

This clonotype was recorded many times. The chain uses TRBV20-1 and TRBJ1-2; D remains unclear. Trimming stripped 2 bases from V and 0 bases from J, with 4 bases between. The length of the CDR3 is 12 residues. Germline V gene lookup returns CDR1 DFQATT and CDR2 SNEGSKA (reference sequence). CDR3 loop: CSARTPNYGYTF. Here the CDR3 DNA reads TGCAGTGCTAGAACTCCTAACTATGGCTACACCTTC.

Concerning this clonotype itself: No conserved phenylalanine or tryptophan ends this CDR3, so it is likely a read error. The rearrangement uses TRBV6-5 and TRBJ1-1; D uncertain. Germline CDR1 MNHEY, CDR2 SVGAGI. The CDR3 has 13 residues. CDR3 amino acids: CATGRQRNTEAFV. CDR3 coding DNA: TGTGCCACAGGTCGGCAGAGGAACACAGAAGCTTTCGTT.

On this clonotype itself: One end of the junction is discordant with germline, which a read error may explain. The chain joins TRBV12-3 or TRBV12-4 to TRBJ2-2; maybe TRBD2 (5 bases). The CDR3 contains 16 residues. The CDR3 is CASNPSDAPNTGELLF. In nucleotides, the CDR3 is TGTGCCAGCAACCCGTCGGACGCCCCGAACACCGGGGAGCTGCTTTTT.

With respect to this clonotype: Sequence at one end of the junction differs from germline and may be a read error. The V and J genes are TRBV4-1 and TRBJ1-2; D is perhaps TRBD1 (5 bases). The CDR3 totals 15 residues. Germline values: CDR1 MGHRA, CDR2 YSYEKL. CDR3 nucleotide sequence: TGCGCCAGCAGCCAAGGAGAGGGACTTAACTATGGTTACACCTTC. It translates to CASSQGEGLNYGYTF.

For this clonotype: Germline is not matched at one junction end, which may reflect a read error. CDR3 residues: CTSRIQGYSYEEYF. CDR3 coding DNA: TGTACCAGCAGAATACAGGGATACTCCTACGAGGAGTACTTC. The chain carries TRBV12-3 or TRBV12-4 and TRBJ2-7, with a weak D call TRBD1 (6 bases). The CDR3 consists of 14 residues.

J is TRBJ2-6 and V is TRBV2; D is unresolved. This CDR3 is 15 amino acids long. Germline CDR1 reads SNHLY; CDR2 reads FYNNEI. V gave up 11 bases and J gave up 0 bases, with 14 bases separating them. CDR3 nucleotide sequence: TGTGCCCTCCAACTATTCCACTCTGGGGCCAACGTCCTGACTTTC. Protein sequence: CALQLFHSGANVLTF.

On this clonotype: The junction shows a germline mismatch at one end, possibly a read error. The rearrangement uses TRBV19 and TRBJ2-6, with D maybe TRBD1 (5 bases). CDR1 LNHDA and CDR2 SQIVND come from the germline V gene (reference sequence). This CDR3 has 15 residues. The CDR3 coding sequence is TGTGCTAGTAGTATGGAAAGGGCTGGGGCCAACGTCGTGACTTTC. Translated: CASSMERAGANVVTF.

This rearrangement joins TRBV6-5 to TRBJ2-5; a weak D match, TRBD1 (7 bases). Germline assignment: CDR1 MNHEY and CDR2 SVGAGI. The CDR3 has 14 amino acids. Trimming pared 11 bases from V and 3 bases from J, leaving 19 bases between. This CDR3 reads CAGSAQGEEETQYF. For the CDR3, the DNA is TGTGCCGGTAGTGCCCAGGGGGAGGAAGAGACCCAGTACTTC.

To note about this clonotype: One junction end disagrees with the germline gene, perhaps due to a read error. This chain links TRBV28 with TRBJ1-5, with TRBD1 as a possible D gene (6 bases). Germline V lookup: CDR1 MDHEN, CDR2 SYDVKM. CDR3 length: 15 residues. The CDR3 coding sequence is TGTTCCCCAGGACAGCAAAGAGGGTGCAATGAGCCCCAGCATTTT. Residues: CSPGQQRGCNEPQHF.

Comments on this clonotype: The junction does not match germline at one end; this may be a read error. Here the CDR3 reads CASSQGGRNLYNVQFF. The CDR3 DNA sequence: TGTGCCAGCAGCCAAGGGGGAAGGAATCTCTACAATGTGCAGTTCTTC. The chain recombines TRBV4-3 with TRBJ2-1; maybe TRBD1 (6 bases). CDR1 is LGHNA and CDR2 is YSLEER in the germline V gene. This CDR3 comprises 16 residues.

Note on this clonotype: One end of the junction is discordant with germline, which a read error may explain. The chain joins TRBV6-5 to TRBJ2-3; 7 bases are shared with TRBD2. The germline V gene encodes CDR1 MNHEY and CDR2 SVGAGI. The CDR3 extends over 13 amino acids. CDR3 sequence: CTSTLGEAGVMYF. Written as DNA, the CDR3 is TGTACCAGCACTTTAGGAGAGGCGGGAGTTATGTATTTT.

A remark on this clonotype: This clone may be a read error of a much larger clone one base away. This chain joins TRBV28 and TRBJ2-4; D possibly corresponds to TRBD2 (5 bases). V gave up 5 bases and J gave up 0 bases, with 14 bases separating them. Germline CDR1 MDHEN, CDR2 SYDVKM. The CDR3 runs 16 residues. The CDR3 protein is CASSAQETIAKNIQYF. The DNA of the CDR3 is TGTGCCAGCAGTGCCCAGGAGACTATAGCCAAAAACATTCAGTACTTC.

A remark on this clonotype: The junction and the germline gene differ at one end; a read error may be behind it. The chain joins TRBV6-5 to TRBJ1-2, with a weak D call TRBD1 (5 bases). This CDR3 is 13 amino acids long. Germline V CDR1 and CDR2: MNHEY, SVGAGI. The CDR3 region has the DNA TGTCCCAGCAGTCCTGGGGGTCATTATGGCTACACCTTC. It is translated as CPSSPGGHYGYTF.

Comments on this clonotype: The conserved closing phenylalanine or tryptophan is absent in this CDR3, likely reflecting a read error. V usage is TRBV29-1 and J usage is TRBJ2-2, with TRBD1 as a possible D gene (5 bases). This CDR3 is built from 12 residues. Germline V gene data show CDR1 as SQVTM and CDR2 as ANQGSEA. V was clipped by 5 bases and J by 8 bases, with 12 bases between them. The CDR3: CSVPYPGGELFL. CDR3 sequence (DNA): TGCAGCGTTCCATACCCAGGGGGGGAGCTGTTTTTG.

With respect to this clonotype: Compared with germline, one end of the junction differs, possibly owing to a read error. The V gene is TRBV12-3 or TRBV12-4, the J gene TRBJ1-5; possibly TRBD1 for D (5 bases). The CDR3 contains 13 residues. Here the CDR3 DNA reads TGTACCAGCAGATCAGGGTACGGTCAGCCTCAGCATTTT. This encodes CTSRSGYGQPQHF.

In its sample, this clonotype was seen once. The junction departs from the called germline gene at one end, perhaps through a read error. This chain uses TRBV11-2 with TRBJ2-2; maybe TRBD1 (6 bases). Germline CDR1 is SGHAT and CDR2 is FQNNGV. This CDR3 is 15 amino acids long. The CDR3 loop reads CASSLSRGYTGELFF. In DNA form, the CDR3 reads TGTGCCAGCAGCTTAAGCAGGGGATACACCGGGGAACTGTTTTTT.

This clonotype was seen just once. One end of the junction fails to match germline, which may point to a read error. The V and J genes are TRBV5-1 and TRBJ2-5; D may match TRBD1 or TRBD2 (5 bases each). The CDR3 totals 13 residues. CDR1 is SGHRS and CDR2 is YFSETQ in the germline V gene. As DNA, the CDR3 is TGCGCCAGCAGCCAAAGGCTGGGGGAGACCCGGTACTTC. Its protein product is CASSQRLGETRYF. The variable domain in full, completed from reference TRBV5-1 and TRBJ2-5, reads KAGVTQTPRYLIKTRGQQVTLSCSPISGHRSVSWYQQTPGQGLQFLFEYFSETQRNKGNFPGRFSGRQFSNSRSEMNVSTLELGDSALYLCASSQRLGETRYFGPGTRLLVL.

In the case of this clonotype: An end of the junction differs from the germline gene, which may be a read error. This chain joins TRBV5-4 and TRBJ2-1, with D possibly called TRBD1 or TRBD2 (7 bases each). The CDR3 spans 16 residues. The germline V gene has CDR1 SGHNT and CDR2 YYREEE (reference sequence). The chain's CDR3 is CASNQGGRGSNNERLF. DNA of the CDR3: TGTGCCAGCAACCAGGGGGGGCGGGGTTCGAACAATGAGCGGCTCTTC.